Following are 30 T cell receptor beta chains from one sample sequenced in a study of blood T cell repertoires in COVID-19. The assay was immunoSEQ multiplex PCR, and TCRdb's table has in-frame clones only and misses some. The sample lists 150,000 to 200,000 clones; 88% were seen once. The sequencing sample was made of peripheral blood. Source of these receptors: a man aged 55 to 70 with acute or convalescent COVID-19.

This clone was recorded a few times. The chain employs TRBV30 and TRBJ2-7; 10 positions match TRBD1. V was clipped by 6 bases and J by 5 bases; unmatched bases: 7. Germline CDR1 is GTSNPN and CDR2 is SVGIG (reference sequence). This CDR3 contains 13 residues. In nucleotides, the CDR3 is TGTGCCTGTGCCGGACAGGGGGTCCACGAGCAGTACTTC. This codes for CACAGQGVHEQYF.

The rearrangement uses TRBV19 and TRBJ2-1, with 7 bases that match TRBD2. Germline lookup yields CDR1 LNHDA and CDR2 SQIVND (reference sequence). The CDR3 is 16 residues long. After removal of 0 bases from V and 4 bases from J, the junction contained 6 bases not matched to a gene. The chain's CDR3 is CASSIELGGNYNEQFF. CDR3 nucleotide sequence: TGTGCCAGTAGTATAGAGTTGGGGGGGAATTACAATGAGCAGTTCTTC. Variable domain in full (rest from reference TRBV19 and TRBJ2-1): DGGITQSPKYLFRKEGQNVTLSCEQNLNHDAMYWYRQDPGQGLRLIYYSQIVNDFQKGDIAEGYSVSREKKESFPLTVTSAQKNPTAFYLCASSIELGGNYNEQFFGPGTRLTVL.

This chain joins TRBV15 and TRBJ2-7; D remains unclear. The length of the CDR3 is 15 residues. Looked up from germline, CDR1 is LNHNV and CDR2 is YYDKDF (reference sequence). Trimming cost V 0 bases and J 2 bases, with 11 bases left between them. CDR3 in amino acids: CATSRDLLVAYEQYV. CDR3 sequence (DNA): TGTGCCACCAGCAGAGATCTTCTGGTAGCCTACGAGCAGTACGTC.

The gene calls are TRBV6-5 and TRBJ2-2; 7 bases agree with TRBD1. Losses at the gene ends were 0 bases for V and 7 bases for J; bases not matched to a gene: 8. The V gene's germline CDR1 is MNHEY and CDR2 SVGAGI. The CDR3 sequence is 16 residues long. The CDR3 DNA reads TGTGCCAGCAGTTACTCGATGAGGCGACAGGGCGGGGAGCTGTTTTTT. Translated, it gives CASSYSMRRQGGELFF.

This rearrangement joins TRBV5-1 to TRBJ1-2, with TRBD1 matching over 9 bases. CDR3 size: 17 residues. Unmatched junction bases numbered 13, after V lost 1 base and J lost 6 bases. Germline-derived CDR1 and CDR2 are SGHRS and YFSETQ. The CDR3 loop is CASSLRTGAPQKNGYTF. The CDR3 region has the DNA TGCGCCAGCAGCTTGCGGACAGGGGCCCCTCAAAAGAATGGCTACACCTTC.

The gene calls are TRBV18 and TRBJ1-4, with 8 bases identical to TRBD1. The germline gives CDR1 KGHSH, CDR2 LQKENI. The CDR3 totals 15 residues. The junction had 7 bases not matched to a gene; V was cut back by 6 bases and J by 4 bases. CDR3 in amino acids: CASSLMTGDNEKLFF. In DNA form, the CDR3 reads TGTGCCAGCTCCCTTATGACAGGGGATAATGAAAAACTGTTTTTT. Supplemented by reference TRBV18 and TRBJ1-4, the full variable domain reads NAGVMQNPRHLVRRRGQEARLRCSPMKGHSHVYWYRQLPEEGLKFMVYLQKENIIDESGMPKERFSAEFPKEGPSILRIQQVVRGDSAAYFCASSLMTGDNEKLFFGSGTQLSVL.

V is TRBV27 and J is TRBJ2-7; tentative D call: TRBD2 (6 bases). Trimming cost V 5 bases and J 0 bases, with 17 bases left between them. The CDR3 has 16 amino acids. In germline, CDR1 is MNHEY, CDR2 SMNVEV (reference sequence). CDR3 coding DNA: TGTGCCAGCAGTGGCATCGGAGGGGATAGCTCCTACGAGCAGTACTTC. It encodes CASSGIGGDSSYEQYF.

This CDR3 reads CASSLRGQGSLGTDTQYF. For the CDR3, the DNA is TGTGCCAGCAGCTTAAGGGGCCAGGGCAGTTTAGGGACAGATACGCAGTATTTT. The chain recombines TRBV7-2 with TRBJ2-3, with D perhaps TRBD1 (5 bases). Trimming shortened V by 2 bases and J by 3 bases, and 21 bases separated the two germline ends. CDR3 length: 18 residues. The germline V gene has CDR1 SGHTA and CDR2 FQGNSA.

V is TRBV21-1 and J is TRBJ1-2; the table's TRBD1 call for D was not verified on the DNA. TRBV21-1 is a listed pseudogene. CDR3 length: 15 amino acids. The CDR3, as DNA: TGTGCCAGCAGCAAAGTCCCAGGGGAGAACTATGGCTACACCTTC. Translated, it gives CASSKVPGENYGYTF.

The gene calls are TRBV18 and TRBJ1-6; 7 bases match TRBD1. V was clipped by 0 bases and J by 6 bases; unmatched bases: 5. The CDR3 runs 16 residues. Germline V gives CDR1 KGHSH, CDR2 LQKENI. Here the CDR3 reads CASSPPGQSANSPLHF. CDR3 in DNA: TGTGCCAGCTCACCACCGGGACAGAGCGCTAATTCACCCCTCCACTTT.

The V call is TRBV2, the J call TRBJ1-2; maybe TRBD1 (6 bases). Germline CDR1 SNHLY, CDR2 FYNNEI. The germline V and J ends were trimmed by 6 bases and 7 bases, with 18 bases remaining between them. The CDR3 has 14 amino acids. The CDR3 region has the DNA TGTGCCAGCAGCCGGACAGCCACGGGGGGTGGCTACACCTTC. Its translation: CASSRTATGGGYTF.

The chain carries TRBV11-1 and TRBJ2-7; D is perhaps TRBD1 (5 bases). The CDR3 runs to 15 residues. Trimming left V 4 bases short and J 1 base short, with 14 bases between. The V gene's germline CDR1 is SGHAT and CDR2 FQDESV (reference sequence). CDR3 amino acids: CASSSNQGKSYEQYF. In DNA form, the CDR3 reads TGTGCCAGCAGCTCCAATCAGGGAAAATCCTACGAGCAGTACTTC.

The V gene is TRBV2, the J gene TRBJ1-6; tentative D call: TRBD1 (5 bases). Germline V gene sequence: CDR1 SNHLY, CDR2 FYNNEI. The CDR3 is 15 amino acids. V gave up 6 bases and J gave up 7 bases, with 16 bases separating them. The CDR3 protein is CASSRQGAKNSPLHF. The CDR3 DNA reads TGTGCCAGCAGCCGCCAGGGCGCTAAAAATTCACCCCTCCACTTT.

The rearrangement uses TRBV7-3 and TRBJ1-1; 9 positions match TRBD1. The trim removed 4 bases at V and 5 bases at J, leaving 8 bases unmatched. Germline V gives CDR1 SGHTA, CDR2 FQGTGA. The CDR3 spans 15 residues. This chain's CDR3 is CASSSRDRVFTEAFF. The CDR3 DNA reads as TGTGCCAGCAGCTCCCGGGACAGGGTTTTTACTGAAGCTTTCTTT.

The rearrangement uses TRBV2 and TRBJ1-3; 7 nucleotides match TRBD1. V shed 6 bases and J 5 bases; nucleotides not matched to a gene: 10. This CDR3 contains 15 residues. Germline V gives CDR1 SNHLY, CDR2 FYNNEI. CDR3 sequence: CASRTDRMGRNTIYF. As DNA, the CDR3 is TGTGCCAGCAGGACGGACAGGATGGGGAGAAACACCATATATTTT.

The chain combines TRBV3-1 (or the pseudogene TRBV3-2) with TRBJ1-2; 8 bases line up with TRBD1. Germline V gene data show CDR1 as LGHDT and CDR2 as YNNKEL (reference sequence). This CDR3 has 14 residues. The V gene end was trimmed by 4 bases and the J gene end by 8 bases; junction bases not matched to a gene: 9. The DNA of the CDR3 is TGTGCCAGCAGCCGACAGGGGACGCGGCCGGGCTACACCTTC. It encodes CASSRQGTRPGYTF.

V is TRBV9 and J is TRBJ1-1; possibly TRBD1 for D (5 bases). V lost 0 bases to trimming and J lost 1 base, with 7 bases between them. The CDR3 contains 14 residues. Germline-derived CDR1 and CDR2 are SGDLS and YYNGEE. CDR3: CASSVAGQNTEAFF. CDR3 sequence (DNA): TGTGCCAGCAGCGTAGCAGGGCAGAACACTGAAGCTTTCTTT.

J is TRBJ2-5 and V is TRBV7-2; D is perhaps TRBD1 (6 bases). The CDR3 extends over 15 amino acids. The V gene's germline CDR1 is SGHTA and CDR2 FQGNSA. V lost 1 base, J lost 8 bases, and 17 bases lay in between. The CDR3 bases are TGTGCCAGCAGCTTAGTCGGGGCAGGGGCTCGAACCCAGTACTTC. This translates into CASSLVGAGARTQYF.

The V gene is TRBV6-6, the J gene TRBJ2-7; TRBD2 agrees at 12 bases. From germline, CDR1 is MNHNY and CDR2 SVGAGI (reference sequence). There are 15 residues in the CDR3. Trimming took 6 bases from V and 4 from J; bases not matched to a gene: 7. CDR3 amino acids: CASSRSLAGGYEQYF. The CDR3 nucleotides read TGTGCCAGCAGCCGTTCACTAGCGGGAGGTTACGAGCAGTACTTC.

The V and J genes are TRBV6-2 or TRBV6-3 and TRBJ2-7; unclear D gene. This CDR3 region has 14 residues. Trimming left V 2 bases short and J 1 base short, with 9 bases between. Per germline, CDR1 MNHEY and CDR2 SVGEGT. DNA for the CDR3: TGTGCCAGCAGTTACAGTCAGGTATCCTACGAGCAGTACTTC. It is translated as CASSYSQVSYEQYF.

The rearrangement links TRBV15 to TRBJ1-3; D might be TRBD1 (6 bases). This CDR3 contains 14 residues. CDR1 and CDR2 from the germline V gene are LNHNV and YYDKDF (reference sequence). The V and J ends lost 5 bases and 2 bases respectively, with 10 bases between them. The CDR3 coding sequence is TGTGCCACCAGCCCTCGGACAGCTGGAAACACCATATATTTT. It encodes CATSPRTAGNTIYF.

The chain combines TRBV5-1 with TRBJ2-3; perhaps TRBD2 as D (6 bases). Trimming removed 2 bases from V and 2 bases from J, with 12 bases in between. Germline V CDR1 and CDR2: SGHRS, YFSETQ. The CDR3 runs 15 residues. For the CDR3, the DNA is TGCGCCAGCAGCTTTAGCGGAGCCGACACAGATACGCAGTATTTT. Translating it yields CASSFSGADTDTQYF.

This CDR3 reads CASSSPGESNQPQHF. DNA of the CDR3: TGTGCCAGCAGTTCCCCAGGGGAAAGCAATCAGCCCCAGCATTTT. The gene calls are TRBV2 and TRBJ1-5, with TRBD1 as a possible D gene (6 bases). The V end lost 5 bases, the J end lost 1 base, and 12 bases lay between the germline ends. CDR3 length: 15 amino acids. Germline loops: CDR1 SNHLY, CDR2 FYNNEI.

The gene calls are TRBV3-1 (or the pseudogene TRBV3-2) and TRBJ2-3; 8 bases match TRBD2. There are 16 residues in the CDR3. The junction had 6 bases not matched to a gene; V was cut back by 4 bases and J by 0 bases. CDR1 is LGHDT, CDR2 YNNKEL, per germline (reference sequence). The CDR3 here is CASSPGGGGSTDTQYF. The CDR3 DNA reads TGTGCCAGCAGCCCCGGGGGGGGAGGGAGCACAGATACGCAGTATTTT.

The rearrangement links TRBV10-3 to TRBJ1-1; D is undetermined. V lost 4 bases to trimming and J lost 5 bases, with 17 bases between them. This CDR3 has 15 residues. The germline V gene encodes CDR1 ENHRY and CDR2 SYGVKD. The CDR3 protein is CAISAATTRGTEAFF. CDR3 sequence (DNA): TGTGCCATCAGTGCGGCCACCACGCGGGGTACTGAAGCTTTCTTT.

The CDR3 loop reads CASSIGLAGNTGELFF. The CDR3 nucleotides read TGCGCCAGCAGCATCGGACTAGCGGGGAACACCGGGGAGCTGTTTTTT. V usage is TRBV5-1 and J usage is TRBJ2-2; 11 nucleotides agree with TRBD2. The trim removed 4 bases at V and 1 base at J, leaving 3 bases unmatched. The CDR3 has 16 amino acids. Looked up from germline, CDR1 is SGHRS and CDR2 is YFSETQ.

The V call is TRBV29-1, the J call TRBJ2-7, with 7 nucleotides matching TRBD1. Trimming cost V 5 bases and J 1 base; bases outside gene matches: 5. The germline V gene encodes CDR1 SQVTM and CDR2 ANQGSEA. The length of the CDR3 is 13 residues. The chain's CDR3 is CSVLPGQSYEQYF. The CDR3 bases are TGCAGCGTTCTCCCGGGACAGTCCTACGAGCAGTACTTC.

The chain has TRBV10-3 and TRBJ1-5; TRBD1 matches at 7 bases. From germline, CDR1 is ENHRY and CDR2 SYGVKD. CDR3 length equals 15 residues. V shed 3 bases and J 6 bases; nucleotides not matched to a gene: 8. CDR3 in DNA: TGTGCCATCAGTGACTCCGACAGGGTCAGTCAGCCCCAGCATTTT. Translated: CAISDSDRVSQPQHF.

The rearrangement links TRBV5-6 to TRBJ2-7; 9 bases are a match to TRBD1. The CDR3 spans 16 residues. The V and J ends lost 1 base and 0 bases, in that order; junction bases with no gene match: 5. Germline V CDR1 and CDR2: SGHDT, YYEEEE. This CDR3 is CASSLYGQGSSYEQYV. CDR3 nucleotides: TGTGCCAGCAGCTTGTATGGACAGGGGTCCTCCTACGAGCAGTACGTC.

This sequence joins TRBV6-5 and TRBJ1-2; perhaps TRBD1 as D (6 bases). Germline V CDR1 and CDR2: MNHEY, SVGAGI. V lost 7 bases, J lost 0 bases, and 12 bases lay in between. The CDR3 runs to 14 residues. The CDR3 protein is CASTGHIANYGYTF. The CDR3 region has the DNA TGTGCCAGCACGGGACACATAGCTAACTATGGCTACACCTTC.